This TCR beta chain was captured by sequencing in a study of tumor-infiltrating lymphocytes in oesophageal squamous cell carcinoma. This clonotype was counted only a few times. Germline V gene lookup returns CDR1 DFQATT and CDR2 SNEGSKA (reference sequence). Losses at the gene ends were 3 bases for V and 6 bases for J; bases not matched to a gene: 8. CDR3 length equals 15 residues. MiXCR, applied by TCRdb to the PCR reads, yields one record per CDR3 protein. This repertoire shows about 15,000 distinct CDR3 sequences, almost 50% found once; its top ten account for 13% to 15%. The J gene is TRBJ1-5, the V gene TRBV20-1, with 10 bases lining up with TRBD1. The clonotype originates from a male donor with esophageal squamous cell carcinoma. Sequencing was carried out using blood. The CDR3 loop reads CSARDDRGLGQPQHF. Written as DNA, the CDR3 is TGCAGTGCTAGGGATGACAGGGGGCTGGGTCAGCCCCAGCATTTT.